One and the same sample provided the 26 T cell receptor beta chains below, sequenced in a study of HIV-infected patients and healthy controls. 450 to 600 ng RNA was reverse transcribed with alpha and beta constant-region primers. Alpha and beta chain libraries were made separately by chain-specific third strand synthesis with multiplexing indices. TCRdb reanalysed the 5' RACE reads using MiXCR and keeps one entry per CDR3 protein. The data show 7,000 to 8,500 distinct CDR3 sequences, 8% seen once. The repertoire came from unfractionated whole blood and reflected all unsorted peripheral T cells. The sample here was blood, taken before antiretroviral therapy. Receptors were obtained from an adult with HIV infection.

As regards this clonotype: Just one base apart from a much larger clone, this may be a read error. The final CDR3 position lacks the conserved phenylalanine or tryptophan, pointing to a likely read error. V gene TRBV12-3 or TRBV12-4 combines with J gene TRBJ2-7, with D possibly TRBD1 on 6 matching bases. Between the trimmed V and J ends, which lost 3 bases and 2 bases, there was a span of 29 bases. This CDR3 has 20 amino acids. The CDR3 bases are TGTGCCAGCAGTTTGCCGGGTGGACAGTCCACGTCTCCACAAACCTACGAGCAGTACCTC. This translates into CASSLPGGQSTSPQTYEQYL.

This clonotype was seen ten or more times. The chain links TRBV20-1 to TRBJ2-1, with D possibly TRBD2 on 6 matching bases. CDR3 length equals 15 residues. V lost 1 base, J lost 0 bases, and 10 bases lay in between. CDR1 and CDR2 (germline): DFQATT, SNEGSKA (reference sequence). CDR3 bases: TGCAGTGCTAGAGCGGGGGAAAGCTCCTACAATGAGCAGTTCTTC. This encodes CSARAGESSYNEQFF.

V is TRBV5-1 and J is TRBJ2-2; TRBD1 aligns across 8 bases. V shed 7 bases and J 5 bases; nucleotides not matched to a gene: 4. The CDR3 contains 13 residues. Germline V lookup: CDR1 SGHRS, CDR2 YFSETQ. The CDR3 is CASWTGRTGELFF. In nucleotides, the CDR3 is TGCGCCAGCTGGACAGGGAGGACCGGGGAGCTGTTTTTT.

The table lists this clonotype with many counts. The J gene is TRBJ2-3, the V gene TRBV5-5; TRBD2 aligns across 7 bases. The CDR3 sequence is 15 residues long. The germline V gene encodes CDR1 SGHKS and CDR2 YYEKEE (reference sequence). Trimming removed 1 base from V and 14 bases from J; junction bases left unmatched: 16. The CDR3: CASSLQGTTLNHRYF. The CDR3 nucleotides are TGTGCCAGCAGCTTGCAAGGGACTACCCTCAACCATCGGTATTTT.

By sample share, this clonotype is medium-sized. The chain combines TRBV20-1 with TRBJ2-1, with D possibly being TRBD2 (6 bases). Germline CDR1 reads DFQATT; CDR2 reads SNEGSKA (reference sequence). This CDR3 is built from 16 residues. With 0 bases removed from V and 1 base from J, the gap between germline ends came to 13 bases. In DNA form, the CDR3 reads TGCAGTGCTAGAGAAAGGTGGAGGGGATCCTACAATGAGCAGTTCTTC. It specifies CSARERWRGSYNEQFF.

This clonotype ranks as medium-sized. The chain links TRBV5-6 to TRBJ2-5; 8 bases are shared with TRBD1. The V and J ends lost 3 bases and 0 bases, in that order; junction bases with no gene match: 13. Germline V gene sequence: CDR1 SGHDT, CDR2 YYEEEE. The CDR3 spans 18 residues. Here the CDR3 reads CASSSRYLGQGYQETQYF. The DNA of the CDR3 is TGTGCCAGCAGCTCTAGATACCTAGGACAGGGATACCAAGAGACCCAGTACTTC.

There are many counts of this clonotype. The genes are TRBV7-2 and TRBJ2-1; possibly TRBD2 for D (6 bases). Trimming shortened V by 5 bases and J by 5 bases, and 16 bases separated the two germline ends. Germline assignment: CDR1 SGHTA and CDR2 FQGNSA. CDR3 length: 15 amino acids. CDR3 loop: CASSKARDFHNEQFF. DNA of the CDR3: TGTGCCAGCAGCAAGGCGAGGGACTTTCACAATGAGCAGTTCTTC.

This clonotype is classed as medium-sized. The chain is built from TRBV10-3 and TRBJ1-4; 8 bases are a match to TRBD1. Germline values: CDR1 ENHRY, CDR2 SYGVKD. The CDR3 has 13 amino acids. Unmatched junction bases numbered 1, after V lost 2 bases and J lost 8 bases. CDR3 DNA: TGTGCCATCAGTGAGGACAGGGGCGAAAAACTGTTTTTT. It yields the protein CAISEDRGEKLFF.

This clonotype occurred many times. The chain recombines TRBV27 with TRBJ1-5; no definite D call. Germline-derived CDR1 and CDR2 are MNHEY and SMNVEV (reference sequence). This CDR3 has 13 amino acids. V lost 0 bases, J lost 1 base, and 1 base lay in between. The CDR3 nucleotides are TGTGCCAGCAGTTTATCGAGCAATCAGCCCCAGCATTTT. Translated, it gives CASSLSSNQPQHF.

The V and J genes are TRBV5-1 and TRBJ2-1; 12 bases match TRBD2. This CDR3 spans 16 amino acids. Germline V lookup: CDR1 SGHRS, CDR2 YFSETQ. The V and J ends lost 4 bases and 6 bases, in that order; junction bases with no gene match: 8. CDR3 bases: TGCGCCAGCAGCACCTCTAGCGGGGGGGCCGGCAATGAGCAGTTCTTC. It is translated as CASSTSSGGAGNEQFF.

Within the sample, this clonotype is medium-sized. The chain recombines TRBV30 with TRBJ1-1; D gene uncertain. CDR3 length equals 11 residues. Germline loops: CDR1 GTSNPN, CDR2 SVGIG (reference sequence). The germline V and J ends were trimmed by 4 bases and 1 base, with 4 bases remaining between them. The CDR3 region is CAWNRNTEAFF. As DNA, the CDR3 is TGTGCCTGGAACCGGAACACTGAAGCTTTCTTT.

This clonotype appeared many times. The chain has TRBV30 and TRBJ2-1; D remains ambiguous. V was clipped by 0 bases and J by 1 base, with 7 bases between them. Germline CDR1 GTSNPN, CDR2 SVGIG (reference sequence). CDR3 length: 14 amino acids. DNA of the CDR3: TGTGCCTGGAGTGTACTGTTTTCCTACAATGAGCAGTTCTTC. This codes for CAWSVLFSYNEQFF.

The chain recombines TRBV4-2 with TRBJ2-1; 12 bases match TRBD2. Losses at the gene ends were 5 bases for V and 8 bases for J; bases not matched to a gene: 7. Germline V gene sequence: CDR1 LGHNA, CDR2 YNFKEQ. The CDR3 extends over 15 amino acids. CDR3 loop: CASSMPTSGSDEQFF. The CDR3 nucleotides read TGTGCCAGCAGCATGCCGACTAGCGGGAGCGATGAGCAGTTCTTC.

This sequence joins TRBV12-5 and TRBJ1-1; no definite D call. The CDR3 totals 14 residues. The V and J ends lost 5 bases and 10 bases respectively, with 20 bases between them. CDR1 is LGHNT, CDR2 FRNRAP, per germline. The CDR3: CASGTSLARMTAFF. For the CDR3, the DNA is TGTGCTAGTGGTACCTCTCTAGCGAGGATGACAGCTTTCTTT.

By proportion, this clonotype is medium-sized. This sequence joins TRBV29-1 and TRBJ1-2; 7 positions match TRBD1. Germline V gene sequence: CDR1 SQVTM, CDR2 ANQGSEA. Unmatched junction bases numbered 6, after V lost 4 bases and J lost 4 bases. The CDR3 runs 13 residues. This chain's CDR3 is CSVANRGGYGYTF. CDR3 nucleotide sequence: TGCAGCGTTGCAAACAGGGGTGGCTATGGCTACACCTTC.

This clonotype rates as medium-sized. J is TRBJ1-4 and V is TRBV7-2; D uncertain. V was cut by 2 bases and J by 3 bases, with 10 bases left in between. The CDR3 extends over 15 amino acids. CDR1 is SGHTA and CDR2 is FQGNSA in the germline V gene. CDR3 nucleotide sequence: TGTGCCAGCAGCTTATTTGGGCTCTCTAATGAAAAACTGTTTTTT. Residues: CASSLFGLSNEKLFF.

This clonotype was counted at least ten times. The chain has TRBV24-1 and TRBJ2-5; 7 nucleotides match TRBD1. In germline, CDR1 is KGHDR, CDR2 SFDVKD. V lost 6 bases to trimming and J lost 4 bases; unmatched junction nucleotides: 4. The CDR3 runs to 13 residues. The CDR3 sequence is CATSPGGAETQYF. In DNA form, the CDR3 reads TGTGCCACCAGTCCAGGGGGTGCAGAGACCCAGTACTTC.

By frequency in the sample, this clonotype is medium-sized. V is TRBV6-2 or TRBV6-3 and J is TRBJ2-7, with D hard to call. This CDR3 is 14 amino acids long. Trimming removed 5 bases at V and 4 bases at J, with 15 bases between. Germline values: CDR1 MNHEY, CDR2 SVGEGT. The CDR3 nucleotides are TGTGCCAGCAGTCCCCCCGGACCCCAATACGAGCAGTACTTC. Translated, it gives CASSPPGPQYEQYF.

This clonotype ranks as medium-sized. This chain joins TRBV7-6 and TRBJ2-7, with D perhaps TRBD2 (6 bases). The CDR3 is 16 amino acids. Germline V gives CDR1 SGHVS, CDR2 FNYEAQ. The V and J ends lost 3 bases and 0 bases respectively, with 15 bases between them. The DNA of the CDR3 is TGTGCCAGCAGCTTCGGGGGTCCACCAAGCTCCTACGAGCAGTACTTC. Translating gives CASSFGGPPSSYEQYF.

This clonotype was recorded many times. The V call is TRBV6-6, the J call TRBJ2-7, with 7 nucleotides matching TRBD1. This CDR3 region has 15 residues. Germline V lookup: CDR1 MNHNY, CDR2 SVGAGI (reference sequence). J lost 3 bases, V lost 1 base, and 6 bases had no gene match. The CDR3 sequence: CASSYLGQALYEQYF. The CDR3 DNA is TGTGCCAGCAGTTACTTAGGACAGGCACTCTACGAGCAGTACTTC.

The V call is TRBV2, the J call TRBJ2-7; D may be TRBD1 (5 bases). Germline assignment: CDR1 SNHLY and CDR2 FYNNEI. Trimming removed 7 bases at V and 7 bases at J, with 14 bases between. There are 12 residues in the CDR3. For the CDR3, the DNA is TGTGCCAGCACGGACAACACAAAGGAGCAGTACTTC. It yields the protein CASTDNTKEQYF.

The chain uses TRBV7-2 and TRBJ1-1; 7 nucleotides align to TRBD1. The germline gives CDR1 SGHTA, CDR2 FQGNSA. J was trimmed by 10 bases and V by 4 bases; bases with no gene match: 12. The CDR3 is 14 amino acids. The CDR3 DNA is TGTGCCAGCAGCTCAACAAGTCTGACAGGGCGAGCTTTCTTT. Residues: CASSSTSLTGRAFF.

This clonotype is medium-sized in the sample. This sequence joins TRBV6-6 and TRBJ1-1; D call uncertain. The V end was cut by 0 bases, the J end by 0 bases, with 8 bases between. The germline CDR1 and CDR2 sequences are MNHNY and SVGAGI (reference sequence). The CDR3 has 15 residues. Here the CDR3 reads CASSYSTTLNTEAFF. Written as DNA, the CDR3 is TGTGCCAGCAGTTACTCCACCACCTTGAACACTGAAGCTTTCTTT.

This clonotype was found many times. The chain joins TRBV6-6 to TRBJ2-5; D is unresolved. This CDR3 is 15 amino acids long. CDR1 is MNHNY, CDR2 SVGAGI, per germline (reference sequence). Trimming took off 5 bases at V and 3 bases at J, with 16 bases between the two ends. In DNA, the CDR3 is TGTGCCAGCAGTCCACCGGGCCGTGGGAAAGAGACCCAGTACTTC. This codes for CASSPPGRGKETQYF.

The rearrangement joins TRBV9 to TRBJ2-1, with D perhaps TRBD1 (5 bases). Trimming removed 4 bases at V and 6 bases at J, with 11 bases between. CDR1 and CDR2 (germline): SGDLS, YYNGEE. This CDR3 is 13 amino acids long. Here the CDR3 reads CASSMGLGNEQFF. The CDR3 DNA sequence: TGTGCCAGCAGCATGGGGCTGGGCAATGAGCAGTTCTTC. The full variable domain, completed using reference TRBV9 and TRBJ2-1, is DSGVTQTPKHLITATGQRVTLRCSPRSGDLSVYWYQQSLDQGLQFLIQYYNGEERAKGNILERFSAQQFPDLHSELNLSSLELGDSALYFCASSMGLGNEQFFGPGTRLTVL.

This clonotype appeared a few times. The chain employs TRBV30 and TRBJ1-1; D is uncertain. The CDR3 is made up of 15 amino acids. CDR1 GTSNPN and CDR2 SVGIG come from the germline V gene (reference sequence). Trimming pared 4 bases from V and 4 bases from J, leaving 19 bases between. CDR3 region: CAWTYDGSVGTEAFF. CDR3 nucleotide sequence: TGTGCCTGGACCTACGACGGATCAGTGGGCACTGAAGCTTTCTTT.